The T cell receptor beta chain under discussion was sequenced for a study of metastatic and nonmetastatic thyroid tumors. Turning to the study itself: For malignant and benign thyroid patients, tumor or nodule tissue and blood were the sources whose repertoires were compared.

In the original workflow: Building a distant-metastasis classifier for papillary thyroid cancer drew on CDR3 differences across clinicopathological groups. TCRdb re-called clones from the PCR reads using MiXCR. These V and J calls derive from TCRdb rather than the authors' analysis. The sample lists 20,000 or so clones, about a quarter occurring once. Patients underwent thyroid surgery, and none had received any treatment before it. V lost 4 bases and J 5 bases, leaving 18 bases between the germline ends. In germline, CDR1 is SGHAT, CDR2 FQDESV (reference sequence). There are 17 residues in the CDR3. About this clone itself: Its specificity is not known.

Findings of the study overall: According to reports, the diversity of TCR beta was significantly higher in malignant thyroid tumors than in benign nodules, and this held in both blood and tumor samples.

The sample was tumor tissue. V is TRBV11-1 and J is TRBJ1-6; a possible D gene is TRBD1 (5 bases). The TCR sequence derives from a female donor with papillary thyroid cancer or a benign thyroid nodule (not recorded which). Some clones in this sample may be carry-over from other donors' samples. For the CDR3, the DNA is TGTGCCAGCAGCTACTCAAACCAGGGTATAGATAATTCACCCCTCCACTTT. Protein: CASSYSNQGIDNSPLHF.